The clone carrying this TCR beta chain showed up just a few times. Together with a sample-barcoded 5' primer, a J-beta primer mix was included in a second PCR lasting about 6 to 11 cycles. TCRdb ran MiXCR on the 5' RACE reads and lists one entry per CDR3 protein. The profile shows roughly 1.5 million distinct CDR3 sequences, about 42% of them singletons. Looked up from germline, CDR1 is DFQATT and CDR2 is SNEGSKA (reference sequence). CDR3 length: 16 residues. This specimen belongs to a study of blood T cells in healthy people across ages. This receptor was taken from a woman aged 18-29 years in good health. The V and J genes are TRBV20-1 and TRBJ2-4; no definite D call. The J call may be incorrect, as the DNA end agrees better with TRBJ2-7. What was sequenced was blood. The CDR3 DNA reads TGCAGTGCTAGAGAAGGGCCCCATCACTTCTCCTACGAGCAGTACTTC. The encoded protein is CSAREGPHHFSYEQYF.